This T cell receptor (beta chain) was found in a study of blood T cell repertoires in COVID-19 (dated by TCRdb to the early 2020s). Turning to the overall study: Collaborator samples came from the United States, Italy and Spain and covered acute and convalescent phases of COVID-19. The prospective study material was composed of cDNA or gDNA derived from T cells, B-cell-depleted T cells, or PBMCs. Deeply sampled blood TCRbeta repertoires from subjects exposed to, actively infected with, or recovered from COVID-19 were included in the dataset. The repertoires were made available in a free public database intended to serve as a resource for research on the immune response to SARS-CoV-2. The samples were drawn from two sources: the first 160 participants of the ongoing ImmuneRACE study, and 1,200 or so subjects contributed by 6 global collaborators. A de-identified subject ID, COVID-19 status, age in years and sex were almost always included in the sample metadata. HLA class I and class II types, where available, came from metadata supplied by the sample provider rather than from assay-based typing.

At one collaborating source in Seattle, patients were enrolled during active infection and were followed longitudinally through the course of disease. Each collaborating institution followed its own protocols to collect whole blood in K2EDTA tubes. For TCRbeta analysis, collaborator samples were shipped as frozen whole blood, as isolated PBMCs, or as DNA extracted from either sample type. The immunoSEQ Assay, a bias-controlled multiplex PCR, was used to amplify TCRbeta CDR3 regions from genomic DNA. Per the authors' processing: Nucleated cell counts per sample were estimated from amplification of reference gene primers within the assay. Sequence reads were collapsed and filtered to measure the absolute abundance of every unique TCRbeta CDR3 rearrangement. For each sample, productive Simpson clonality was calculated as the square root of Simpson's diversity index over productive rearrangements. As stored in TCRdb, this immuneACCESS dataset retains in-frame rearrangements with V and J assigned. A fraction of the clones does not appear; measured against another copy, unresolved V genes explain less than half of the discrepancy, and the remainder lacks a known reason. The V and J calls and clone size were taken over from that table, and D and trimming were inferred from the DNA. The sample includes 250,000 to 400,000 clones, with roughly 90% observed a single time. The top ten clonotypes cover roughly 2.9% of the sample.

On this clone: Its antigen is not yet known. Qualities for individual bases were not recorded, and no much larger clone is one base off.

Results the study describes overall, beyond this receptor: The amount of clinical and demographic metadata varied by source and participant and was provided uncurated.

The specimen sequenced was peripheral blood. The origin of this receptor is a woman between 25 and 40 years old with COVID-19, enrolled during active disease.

The sequenced DNA is TGTGCCAGCAGTTACCCAACCCCGGGACAGGGGGCTGAAGCTTTCTTT. It translates to CASSYPTPGQGAEAFF. The V and J genes are TRBV6-6 and TRBJ1-1, with 11 bases matching TRBD1. Including cysteine and phenylalanine, the CDR3 has 16 amino acids. Here the CDR3 DNA is all that survives: 48 bases in frame from base 1. Germline trimming: 2 bases from V, 6 bases from J; junction bases outside gene matches: 8. Based on the germline V gene (reference sequence), the CDR1 and CDR2 sequences are MNHNY and SVGAGI.